What follows are 5 T cell receptor beta chains derived from one specimen sequenced in a study of blood T cell repertoires in COVID-19. Sequenced by immunoSEQ multiplex PCR; TCRdb stores in-frame clones only, minus some. The sample gives 200,000 to 250,000 clones, 82% of which show up once; approximately 4.9% is in the top ten. The sequenced material came from peripheral blood. The receptors stem from a woman older than 75 with active or convalescent COVID-19.

The genes are TRBV15 and TRBJ1-4; 9 nucleotides line up with TRBD1. Germline assignment: CDR1 LNHNV and CDR2 YYDKDF (reference sequence). CDR3 size: 15 residues. The J segment lost 7 bases and the V segment lost 1 base, leaving 4 bases of the junction unmatched. In nucleotides, the CDR3 is TGTGCCACCAGCAGAGGGGGGACAGGGAGTGAAAAACTGTTTTTT. Translating it yields CATSRGGTGSEKLFF.

V usage is TRBV19 and J usage is TRBJ1-5; 7 nucleotides match TRBD1. This CDR3 has 15 amino acids. Germline V lookup: CDR1 LNHDA, CDR2 SQIVND (reference sequence). The J segment lost 0 bases and the V segment lost 9 bases, leaving 8 bases of the junction unmatched. Written as DNA, the CDR3 is TGTGCCAGCAAACAACAGGGGTATAGCAATCAGCCCCAGCATTTT. This gives the protein CASKQQGYSNQPQHF.

The chain links TRBV5-6 to TRBJ1-3, with 10 bases identical to TRBD1. V was clipped by 0 bases and J by 4 bases; unmatched bases: 7. The CDR3 is 17 residues long. Germline CDR1 and CDR2: SGHDT and YYEEEE. The CDR3 loop reads CASSLVGSDRGGNTIYF. In DNA form, the CDR3 reads TGTGCCAGCAGCTTGGTTGGATCGGACAGGGGGGGAAACACCATATATTTT.

V is TRBV3-1 (or the pseudogene TRBV3-2) and J is TRBJ2-7; D is possibly TRBD1 (6 bases). Germline CDR1 and CDR2: LGHDT and YNNKEL (reference sequence). CDR3 size: 15 residues. V was pared by 3 bases and J by 3 bases, with 15 bases between. DNA for the CDR3: TGTGCCAGCAGCCATAATTCGGGACAAGGCTACGAGCAGTACTTC. Its protein is CASSHNSGQGYEQYF.

J is TRBJ1-1 and V is TRBV18, with TRBD1 as a possible D gene (5 bases). The CDR3 spans 13 residues. Trimming took 4 bases from V and 1 from J, leaving 7 bases between them. Looked up from germline, CDR1 is KGHSH and CDR2 is LQKENI. CDR3: CASSLTGNTEAFF. The CDR3 DNA reads as TGTGCCAGCTCACTCACAGGGAACACTGAAGCTTTCTTT.